These 10 T cell receptor beta chains were all obtained from the same sample, sequenced in a study of cytomegalovirus exposure and HLA in healthy donors. Primers for the PCR totalled 60 Vbeta and 13 Jbeta. The assay was immunoSEQ multiplex PCR, and TCRdb's table has in-frame clones only and misses some. Here the sample spans 170,000 or so clones, approximately 80% being singletons. What was sequenced was PBMCs. The receptors were sampled from a man between 18 and 29 years old in good health and CMV-seronegative.

The V and J genes are TRBV6-1 and TRBJ2-5; a possible D gene is TRBD2 (6 bases). The assigned J gene may be wrong: the sequence end matches TRBJ2-7 better. This CDR3 is 13 amino acids long. Germline V gene sequence: CDR1 MNHNS, CDR2 SASEGT. Here the CDR3 reads CASSDSWGGEQYF. DNA for the CDR3: TGTGCCAGCAGTGACTCTTGGGGAGGCGAGCAGTACTTC.

The chain is built from TRBV11-1 and TRBJ2-2, with 9 bases fitting TRBD2. The trim removed 5 bases at V and 1 base at J, leaving 11 bases unmatched. Germline V gene sequence: CDR1 SGHAT, CDR2 FQDESV (reference sequence). This CDR3 is 18 amino acids long. In DNA, the CDR3 is TGTGCCAGCAGCCTAACGGCTAGCGGGAAGCAGAACACCGGGGAGCTGTTTTTT. Protein: CASSLTASGKQNTGELFF.

The chain has TRBV13 and TRBJ2-7; 8 bases fit TRBD2. The CDR3 covers 13 residues. The junction had 3 bases not matched to a gene; V was cut back by 6 bases and J by 2 bases. The germline V gene encodes CDR1 PRHDT and CDR2 FYEKMQ (reference sequence). CDR3 bases: TGTGCCAGCAGTACGGGGGGGCCCTACGAGCAGTACTTC. It is translated as CASSTGGPYEQYF. Complete variable domain (other parts from reference TRBV13 and TRBJ2-7): AAGVIQSPRHLIKEKRETATLKCYPIPRHDTVYWYQQGPGQDPQFLISFYEKMQSDKGSIPDRFSAQQFSDYHSELNMSSLELGDSALYFCASSTGGPYEQYFGPGTRLTVT.

The chain carries TRBV4-3 and TRBJ2-7; TRBD1 matches 7 bases. Germline values: CDR1 LGHNA, CDR2 YSLEER. The CDR3 loop spans 15 amino acids. The V and J ends lost 0 bases and 0 bases, in that order; junction bases with no gene match: 2. CDR3 amino acids: CASSQDYRGSYEQYF. In DNA, the CDR3 is TGCGCCAGCAGCCAAGATTACAGGGGCTCCTACGAGCAGTACTTC.

This clone came up a few times. This chain joins TRBV6-6 and TRBJ2-7, with D possibly being TRBD1 (6 bases). CDR1 is MNHNY, CDR2 SVGAGI, per germline (reference sequence). The length of the CDR3 is 13 residues. The V and J ends lost 6 bases and 1 base respectively, with 10 bases between them. The CDR3 DNA reads TGTGCCAGCAGCAAGGGGGAGTCCTACGAGCAGTACTTC. Translation gives CASSKGESYEQYF.

The chain uses TRBV25-1 and TRBJ2-4; TRBD2 matches at 7 bases. The V gene's germline CDR1 is MGHDK and CDR2 SYGVNS. This CDR3 is 17 amino acids long. Germline trimming cut 1 base from V and 0 bases from J; bases unmatched to any gene: 6. The CDR3 coding sequence is TGTGCCAGCAGTGAATCTAAGCGGGAACAAGCCAAAAACATTCAGTACTTC. It specifies CASSESKREQAKNIQYF.

The rearrangement uses TRBV6-1 and TRBJ1-1; 12 nucleotides match TRBD1. CDR1 MNHNS and CDR2 SASEGT come from the germline V gene. Unmatched junction bases numbered 11, after V lost 5 bases and J lost 10 bases. CDR3 length: 15 residues. The CDR3: CASSPTGTGGASAFF. The CDR3 coding sequence is TGTGCCAGCAGTCCTACCGGGACAGGGGGCGCGTCAGCTTTCTTT.

Concerning this clone itself: The junction does not match germline at one end; this may be a read error. This chain links TRBV7-7 with TRBJ2-5; 9 bases are a match to TRBD2. The CDR3 covers 16 residues. Per the germline V gene, CDR1 is SSHAT and CDR2 is FNYEAQ (reference sequence). CDR3 nucleotides: TGTGCTAGCAGCTTAGCTAGAGCGGGAGGAGCGGAGACCCAGTACTTC. Its protein product is CASSLARAGGAETQYF.

Here the CDR3 reads CASSQESGFAGVETQYF. DNA of the CDR3: TGTGCCAGCAGCCAAGAATCGGGGTTCGCGGGAGTGGAGACCCAGTACTTC. The V call is TRBV14, the J call TRBJ2-5, with TRBD2 matching 7 bases. The CDR3 length is 17 residues. From germline, CDR1 is SGHDN and CDR2 FVKESK. Germline trimming cut 0 bases from V and 5 bases from J; bases unmatched to any gene: 12.

On this clone itself: The junction departs from germline at one end; a sequencing error may be responsible. This rearrangement joins TRBV7-9 to TRBJ1-1; D possibly corresponds to TRBD1 (5 bases). The CDR3 sequence is 18 residues long. Per germline, CDR1 SEHNR and CDR2 FQNEAQ (reference sequence). For the CDR3, the DNA is TGTTCCAGCAGCTTAGAATGGATGGTGGGCAGGGAGGACACTGAAGCTTTCTTT. Protein sequence: CSSSLEWMVGREDTEAFF.